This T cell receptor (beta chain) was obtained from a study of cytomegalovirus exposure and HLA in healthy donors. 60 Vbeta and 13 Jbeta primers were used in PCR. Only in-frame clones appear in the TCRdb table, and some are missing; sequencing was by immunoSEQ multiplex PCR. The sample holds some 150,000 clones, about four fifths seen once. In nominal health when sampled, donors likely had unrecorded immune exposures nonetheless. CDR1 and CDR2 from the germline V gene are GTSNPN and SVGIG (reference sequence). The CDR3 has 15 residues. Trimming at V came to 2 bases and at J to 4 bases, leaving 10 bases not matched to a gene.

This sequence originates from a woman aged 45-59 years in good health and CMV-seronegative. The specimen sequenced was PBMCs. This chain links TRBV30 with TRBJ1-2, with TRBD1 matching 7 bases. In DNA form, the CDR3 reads TGTGCCTGGAGTCCAGGACAGGAGGCCCCCTATGGCTACACCTTC. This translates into CAWSPGQEAPYGYTF.